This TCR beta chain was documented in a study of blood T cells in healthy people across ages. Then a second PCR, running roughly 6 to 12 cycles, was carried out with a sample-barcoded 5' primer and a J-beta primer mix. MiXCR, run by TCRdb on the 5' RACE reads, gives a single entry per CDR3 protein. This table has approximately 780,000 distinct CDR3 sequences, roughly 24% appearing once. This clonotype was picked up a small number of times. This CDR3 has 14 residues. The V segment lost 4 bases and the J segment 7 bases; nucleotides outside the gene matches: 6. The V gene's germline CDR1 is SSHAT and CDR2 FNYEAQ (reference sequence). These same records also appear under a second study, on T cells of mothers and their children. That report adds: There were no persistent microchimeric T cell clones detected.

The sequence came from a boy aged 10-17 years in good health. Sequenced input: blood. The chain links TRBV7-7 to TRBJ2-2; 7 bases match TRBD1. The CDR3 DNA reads TGTGCCAGCAGCTCCGTACAGGGGTACGGGGAGCTGTTTTTT. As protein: CASSSVQGYGELFF. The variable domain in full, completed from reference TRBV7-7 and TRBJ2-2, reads GAGVSQSPRYKVTKRGQDVTLRCDPISSHATLYWYQQALGQGPEFLTYFNYEAQPDKSGLPSDRFSAERPEGSISTLTIQRTEQRDSAMYRCASSSVQGYGELFFGEGSRLTVL.